The 26 T cell receptor beta chains below were found in one sample sequenced in a study of glioma-infiltrating T cells after dendritic cell vaccination. Only in-frame clones appear in the TCRdb table, and some are missing; sequencing was by immunoSEQ multiplex PCR. This table holds fewer than 25,000 clones, just under 90% found once. Time point indicated: after dendritic cell vaccination, including at tumor progression/relapse. The material was blood, obtained after dendritic cell vaccination. Receptor source: a human donor with glioblastoma.

The rearrangement uses TRBV7-9 and TRBJ2-1, with TRBD2 matching 8 bases. Per the germline V gene, CDR1 is SEHNR and CDR2 is FQNEAQ (reference sequence). The CDR3 totals 15 residues. V lost 10 bases, J lost 4 bases, and 12 bases stayed unmatched. The CDR3 spells CAIFTAGGAYNEQFF. CDR3 DNA sequence: TGTGCCATCTTTACGGCGGGGGGCGCGTACAATGAGCAGTTCTTC. Full variable domain (remainder filled in from reference TRBV7-9 and TRBJ2-1): DTGVSQNPRHKITKRGQNVTFRCDPISEHNRLYWYRQTLGQGPEFLTYFQNEAQLEKSRLLSDRFSAERPKGSFSTLEIQRTEQGDSAMYLCAIFTAGGAYNEQFFGPGTRLTVL.

CDR3 coding DNA: TGTGCCAGCAGAGGACGGGGCACCGGGGAGCTGTTTTTT. Translation: CASRGRGTGELFF. The chain carries TRBV2 and TRBJ2-2, with D maybe TRBD2 (5 bases). Germline V gene sequence: CDR1 SNHLY, CDR2 FYNNEI. This CDR3 has 13 amino acids. Trimming pared 6 bases from V and 4 bases from J, leaving 9 bases between.

This chain joins TRBV7-9 and TRBJ1-5; maybe TRBD1 (6 bases). Looked up from germline, CDR1 is SEHNR and CDR2 is FQNEAQ (reference sequence). The V gene lost 0 bases and the J gene lost 9 bases, with 15 bases spanning the gap. CDR3 size: 15 residues. CDR3 DNA: TGTGCCAGCAGCTTAGCCCTGGACAGCTCGCGGCCCCAGCATTTT. This sequence encodes CASSLALDSSRPQHF.

The chain is built from TRBV5-6 and TRBJ2-6; unclear D gene. CDR3 length: 17 residues. V gave up 5 bases and J gave up 4 bases, with 19 bases separating them. Germline V gene data show CDR1 as SGHDT and CDR2 as YYEEEE. The CDR3 sequence is CASSLGSVGRGANVLTF. The CDR3 nucleotides are TGTGCCAGCAGTTTAGGTTCCGTCGGCAGGGGGGCCAACGTCCTGACTTTC. Looking up the rest from reference TRBV5-6 and TRBJ2-6 gives the full variable domain: DAGVTQSPTHLIKTRGQQVTLRCSPKSGHDTVSWYQQALGQGPQFIFQYYEEEERQRGNFPDRFSGHQFPNYSSELNVNALLLGDSALYLCASSLGSVGRGANVLTFGAGSRLTVL.

Here the CDR3 reads CATRGGGAKNIQYF. CDR3 bases: TGTGCCACTCGAGGTGGGGGGGCCAAAAACATTCAGTACTTC. The rearrangement uses TRBV6-1 and TRBJ2-4; possibly TRBD2 for D (6 bases). This CDR3 is 14 amino acids long. CDR1 and CDR2 (germline): MNHNS, SASEGT. The V gene lost 10 bases and the J gene lost 1 base, with 14 bases spanning the gap.

This rearrangement joins TRBV7-8 to TRBJ1-1; D gene unclear. Trimming cost V 4 bases and J 1 base, with 7 bases left between them. CDR1 and CDR2 (germline): SGHVS, FQNEAQ. The CDR3 is 13 amino acids. In DNA form, the CDR3 reads TGTGCCAGCAGCTCCACAGAGAACACTGAAGCTTTCTTT. Its protein is CASSSTENTEAFF.

The chain uses TRBV7-2 and TRBJ2-3; D not certain. With 1 base removed from V and 5 bases from J, the gap between germline ends came to 4 bases. Germline values: CDR1 SGHTA, CDR2 FQGNSA. There are 12 residues in the CDR3. This CDR3 is CASSLGVDTQYF. The DNA for the CDR3 is TGTGCCAGCAGCTTAGGAGTAGATACGCAGTATTTT. Together with reference TRBV7-2 and TRBJ2-3, the CDR3 gives the full variable domain: GAGVSQSPSNKVTEKGKDVELRCDPISGHTALYWYRQSLGQGLEFLIYFQGNSAPDKSGLPSDRFSAERTGGSVSTLTIQRTQQEDSAVYLCASSLGVDTQYFGPGTRLTVL.

V and J are TRBV7-9 and TRBJ1-2; no clear D. Germline lookup yields CDR1 SEHNR and CDR2 FQNEAQ (reference sequence). This CDR3 has 14 amino acids. With 1 base removed from V and 2 bases from J, the gap between germline ends came to 8 bases. The CDR3: CASSLVERNYGYTF. The CDR3 DNA reads TGTGCCAGCAGCTTAGTCGAACGGAACTATGGCTACACCTTC.

This chain connects TRBV5-4 to TRBJ2-5, with TRBD2 matching over 9 bases. V trimming: 5 bases; J trimming: 4 bases; junction bases outside the gene matches: 9. Per the germline V gene, CDR1 is SGHNT and CDR2 is YYREEE (reference sequence). The CDR3 length is 15 residues. Here the CDR3 reads CASRSGTSSGETQYF. CDR3 nucleotides: TGTGCCAGCAGGTCCGGGACTAGCTCGGGAGAGACCCAGTACTTC.

This sequence joins TRBV7-2 and TRBJ1-1; no firm D call. This CDR3 contains 15 residues. Looked up from germline, CDR1 is SGHTA and CDR2 is FQGNSA. V was cut by 5 bases and J by 0 bases, with 13 bases left in between. The chain's CDR3 is CASSPGWGMNTEAFF. The CDR3 nucleotides read TGTGCCAGCAGCCCGGGATGGGGAATGAACACTGAAGCTTTCTTT.

This chain connects TRBV5-6 to TRBJ2-5; 11 bases map to TRBD2. Germline CDR1 is SGHDT and CDR2 is YYEEEE. The CDR3 spans 15 residues. V dropped 2 bases and J dropped 4; count of bases not matched to a gene: 4. CDR3: CASSFLAGGRETQYF. CDR3 sequence (DNA): TGTGCCAGCAGCTTCCTAGCGGGGGGACGAGAGACCCAGTACTTC.

J is TRBJ1-6 and V is TRBV19; TRBD1 might be the D (5 bases). The CDR3 is 14 residues long. Per the germline V gene, CDR1 is LNHDA and CDR2 is SQIVND (reference sequence). Deletions cut 3 bases from V and 7 bases from J, with 10 bases between. The CDR3 DNA reads as TGTGCCAGTAGTATTGCCAGGGCGAATTCACCCCTCCACTTT. This codes for CASSIARANSPLHF.

This clone was found a few times. This chain links TRBV6-1 with TRBJ1-6; TRBD1 matches at 8 bases. V lost 0 bases, J lost 6 bases, and 1 base stayed unmatched. From germline, CDR1 is MNHNS and CDR2 SASEGT. CDR3 length: 15 residues. CDR3 loop: CASSEAGTGNSPLHF. DNA of the CDR3: TGTGCCAGCAGTGAAGCGGGGACAGGTAATTCACCCCTCCACTTT.

The chain couples TRBV7-9 to TRBJ2-5, with a weak D call TRBD1 (6 bases). Per the germline V gene, CDR1 is SEHNR and CDR2 is FQNEAQ (reference sequence). The CDR3 contains 14 residues. V was cut by 5 bases and J by 7 bases, with 17 bases left in between. This chain's CDR3 is CASSPGAGVRTQYF. CDR3 coding DNA: TGTGCCAGCAGCCCCGGGGCAGGGGTTCGGACCCAGTACTTC.

CDR3 DNA sequence: TGTGCCAGCAGAGAGGGGACTAGCGGGGGGTACAATGAGCAGTTCTTC. It translates to CASREGTSGGYNEQFF. The V call is TRBV28, the J call TRBJ2-1; 15 nucleotides align to TRBD2. The junction had 4 bases not matched to a gene; V was cut back by 6 bases and J by 4 bases. CDR3 length: 16 amino acids. Germline V lookup: CDR1 MDHEN, CDR2 SYDVKM.

The J gene is TRBJ2-7, the V gene TRBV6-1; 8 positions match TRBD2. CDR3 length equals 14 residues. The germline gives CDR1 MNHNS, CDR2 SASEGT. The J segment lost 6 bases and the V segment lost 7 bases, leaving 11 bases of the junction unmatched. The CDR3 bases are TGTGCCAGCATCCGAGACGGGGGGGCTATCGAGCAGTACTTC. Translation gives CASIRDGGAIEQYF.

The chain is built from TRBV23-1 and TRBJ2-5, with a tentative D call TRBD1 (6 bases). The J call is in doubt because the DNA end fits TRBJ2-7 better. TRBV23-1 qualifies as an ORF whose function is uncertain. The CDR3 covers 14 residues. CDR3 in amino acids: CASRVETGIFEQYF. The CDR3 DNA reads as TGCGCCAGCAGGGTAGAGACAGGAATATTCGAGCAGTACTTC.

This clone was detected only once. The chain employs TRBV4-1 and TRBJ1-2; 9 bases match TRBD1. This CDR3 has 17 amino acids. Trimming took 1 base from V and 8 from J; bases not matched to a gene: 14. The V gene's germline CDR1 is MGHRA and CDR2 YSYEKL. CDR3 in DNA: TGCGCCAGCAGCCAAGGGAGGGGACAGGGTAGATGGGGAGGCTACACCTTC. It codes for CASSQGRGQGRWGGYTF.

The chain has TRBV28 and TRBJ2-1; D gene unclear. CDR3 length: 14 amino acids. Per the germline V gene, CDR1 is MDHEN and CDR2 is SYDVKM. The germline V and J ends were trimmed by 6 bases and 2 bases, with 11 bases remaining between them. The CDR3 nucleotides read TGTGCCAGCAGCATTCCTGCGGCCTACAATGAGCAGTTCTTC. It encodes CASSIPAAYNEQFF.

The V gene is TRBV19, the J gene TRBJ2-7, with 9 bases lining up with TRBD1. Germline V gene data show CDR1 as LNHDA and CDR2 as SQIVND (reference sequence). V lost 4 bases and J lost 5; bases outside the gene matches: 3. The CDR3 is 13 amino acids. CDR3: CASSRTGVNEQYF. DNA for the CDR3: TGTGCCAGTAGTAGGACAGGGGTTAACGAGCAGTACTTC. The complete variable domain, with remaining parts taken from reference TRBV19 and TRBJ2-7, reads DGGITQSPKYLFRKEGQNVTLSCEQNLNHDAMYWYRQDPGQGLRLIYYSQIVNDFQKGDIAEGYSVSREKKESFPLTVTSAQKNPTAFYLCASSRTGVNEQYFGPGTRLTVT.

This clone was found once. V usage is TRBV7-2 and J usage is TRBJ1-2, with 7 bases matching TRBD1. The CDR3 has 15 amino acids. Germline values: CDR1 SGHTA, CDR2 FQGNSA. With 1 base clipped from V and 2 bases from J, the junction kept 4 bases outside the gene matches. The CDR3: CASSLGSGGNYGYTF. Written as DNA, the CDR3 is TGTGCCAGCAGCTTAGGGTCAGGGGGAAACTATGGCTACACCTTC.

The V and J genes are TRBV10-1 and TRBJ2-5; no firm D call. Germline V lookup: CDR1 WNHNN, CDR2 SYGVQD (reference sequence). The length of the CDR3 is 13 residues. V dropped 7 bases and J dropped 5 bases, with 14 bases sitting between them. Written as DNA, the CDR3 is TGCGCCAGCACCCAGGATGTAAGGGAGACCCAGTACTTC. This gives the protein CASTQDVRETQYF.

This chain uses TRBV5-4 with TRBJ2-5, with 13 bases identical to TRBD2. CDR1 and CDR2 from the germline V gene are SGHNT and YYREEE (reference sequence). With 2 bases clipped from V and 5 bases from J, the junction kept 3 bases outside the gene matches. The CDR3 totals 15 residues. Here the CDR3 reads CASSLLAGGPETQYF. The CDR3 region has the DNA TGTGCCAGCAGCTTACTAGCGGGGGGGCCGGAGACCCAGTACTTC.

The V and J genes are TRBV15 and TRBJ2-5; D is possibly TRBD1 (6 bases). Germline V CDR1 and CDR2: LNHNV, YYDKDF (reference sequence). This CDR3 contains 14 residues. Trimming left V 5 bases short and J 1 base short, with 11 bases between. The chain's CDR3 is CATSQDRPQETQYF. The DNA for the CDR3 is TGTGCCACCAGCCAAGACAGGCCCCAAGAGACCCAGTACTTC.

This clone has a single count. The genes are TRBV15 and TRBJ2-5; D remains unclear. This CDR3 region has 13 residues. Germline CDR1 LNHNV, CDR2 YYDKDF (reference sequence). Trimming pared 3 bases from V and 2 bases from J, leaving 7 bases between. This CDR3 is CATSSNRQETQYF. DNA of the CDR3: TGTGCCACCAGCAGCAACAGACAAGAGACCCAGTACTTC.

This chain connects TRBV18 to TRBJ1-4; D not certain. The V end was cut by 1 base, the J end by 2 bases, with 8 bases between. The germline V gene has CDR1 KGHSH and CDR2 LQKENI. This CDR3 has 15 residues. The CDR3, as DNA: TGTGCCAGCTCACCACAATTTGCGACTAATGAAAAACTGTTTTTT. Its protein is CASSPQFATNEKLFF.